A single T cell receptor (beta chain) is shown here with its context. The antigen it binds to is not known. No base-level quality is on record; no much larger clone is a single base apart. TCRbeta CDR3 regions were amplified from genomic DNA by means of the immunoSEQ Assay, a bias-controlled multiplex PCR. Processing in the source paper ran as follows. Nucleated cell counts per sample were estimated from amplification of reference gene primers within the assay. To quantify the absolute abundance of each unique TCRbeta CDR3 rearrangement, sequence reads were collapsed and filtered. For each sample, productive Simpson clonality was calculated by taking the square root of Simpson's diversity index across productive rearrangements. TCRdb re-hosts the immuneACCESS table, in-frame sequences only. Its copies lack some clones; in the studies checked, an unresolved V gene accounts for under half of them, and the cause for the rest is not known. V and J calls and clone size follow that table, whereas D and trimming were derived from the DNA. In this sample the table shows about 190,000 clones, more than 70% of which occur a single time. The ten largest account for approximately 3% of the sample.

The sample originates from a study of blood T cell repertoires in COVID-19 (dated by TCRdb to 2019 to 2021). For the wider study: The collaborator samples originated in the United States, Italy and Spain and spanned the acute and convalescent phases of COVID-19. Where available, HLA class I and class II types were obtained from metadata supplied by the sample provider rather than from assay-based typing. The repertoires were made available in a free public database intended to serve as a resource for research on the immune response to SARS-CoV-2. The samples were drawn from two sources: the first 160 participants of the ongoing ImmuneRACE study, and 950 to 1,500 subjects contributed by 6 global collaborators. Deeply sampled blood TCRbeta repertoires from subjects exposed to, actively infected with, or recovered from COVID-19 were included in the dataset. The prospective study material was composed of cDNA or gDNA derived from T cells, B-cell-depleted T cells, or PBMCs. The sample metadata nearly always contained a de-identified subject ID, COVID-19 status, age in years and sex. Results and caveats for the whole study, not just this receptor: How much clinical and demographic metadata was included differed by source and by participant, and the metadata was provided uncurated.

CDR1 and CDR2, per the germline V gene, are SGHTA and FQGNSA. Reading from cysteine to phenylalanine, the CDR3 counts 15 amino acids. The sequence is cut down to CDR3 DNA, 45 bases in frame from base 1. V is clipped by 3 bases and J by 4 bases, and the sequence between their germline boundaries is 16 bases long. Collaborating institutions collected whole blood in K2EDTA tubes following their own protocols. For TCRbeta analysis, collaborators shipped samples in one of three forms: frozen whole blood, isolated PBMCs, or DNA extracted from either of those sample types. Input material: peripheral blood. The receptor chain draws on TRBV7-2 and TRBJ2-7; the D gene is perhaps TRBD1, from 6 matching bases. The clonotype originates from a woman aged 80 or over with active or convalescent COVID-19. The CDR3 here reads CASSLNGQLGYEQYF. The nucleotide sequence is given as TGTGCCAGCAGCTTGAATGGACAGTTGGGATACGAGCAGTACTTC.